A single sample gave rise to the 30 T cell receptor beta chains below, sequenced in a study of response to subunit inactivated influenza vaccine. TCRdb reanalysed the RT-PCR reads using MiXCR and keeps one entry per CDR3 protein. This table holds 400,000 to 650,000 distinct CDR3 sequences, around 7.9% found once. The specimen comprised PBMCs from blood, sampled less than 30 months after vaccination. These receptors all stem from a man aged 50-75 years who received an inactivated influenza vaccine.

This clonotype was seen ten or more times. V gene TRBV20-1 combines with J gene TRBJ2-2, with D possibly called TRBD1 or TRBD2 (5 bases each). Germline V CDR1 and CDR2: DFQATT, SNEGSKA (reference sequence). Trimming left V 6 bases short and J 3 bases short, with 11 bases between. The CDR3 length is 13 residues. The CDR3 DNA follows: TGCAGTGCCTGGGACCAGGACACCGGGGAGCTGTTTTTT. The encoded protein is CSAWDQDTGELFF.

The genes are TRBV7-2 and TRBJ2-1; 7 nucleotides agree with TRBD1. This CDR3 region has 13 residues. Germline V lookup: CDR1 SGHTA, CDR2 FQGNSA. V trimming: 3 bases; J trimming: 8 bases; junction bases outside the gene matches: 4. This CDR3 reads CASSLTGLDEQFF. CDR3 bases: TGTGCCAGCAGCTTGACAGGGTTAGATGAGCAGTTCTTC.

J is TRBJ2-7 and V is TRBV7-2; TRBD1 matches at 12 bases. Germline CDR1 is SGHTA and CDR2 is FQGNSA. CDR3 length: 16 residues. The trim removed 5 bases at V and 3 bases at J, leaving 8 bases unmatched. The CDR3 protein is CASSPGTGGGRYEQYF. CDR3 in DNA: TGTGCCAGCAGCCCCGGGACAGGGGGCGGCCGCTACGAGCAGTACTTC.

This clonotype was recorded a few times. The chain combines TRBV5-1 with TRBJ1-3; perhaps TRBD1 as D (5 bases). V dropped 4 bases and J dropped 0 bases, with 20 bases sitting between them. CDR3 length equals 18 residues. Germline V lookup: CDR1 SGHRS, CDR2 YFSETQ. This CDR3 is CASSLAPTAFSSGNTIYF. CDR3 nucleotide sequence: TGCGCCAGCAGCCTCGCCCCGACAGCGTTTAGCTCTGGAAACACCATATATTTT. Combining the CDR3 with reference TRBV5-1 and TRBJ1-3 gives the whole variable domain KAGVTQTPRYLIKTRGQQVTLSCSPISGHRSVSWYQQTPGQGLQFLFEYFSETQRNKGNFPGRFSGRQFSNSRSEMNVSTLELGDSALYLCASSLAPTAFSSGNTIYFGEGSWLTVV.

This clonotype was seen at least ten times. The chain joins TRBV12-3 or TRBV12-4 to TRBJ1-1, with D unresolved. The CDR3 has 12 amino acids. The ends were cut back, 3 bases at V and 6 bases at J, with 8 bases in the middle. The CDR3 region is CASSFGDAEAFF. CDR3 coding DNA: TGTGCCAGCAGTTTCGGGGATGCTGAAGCTTTCTTT.

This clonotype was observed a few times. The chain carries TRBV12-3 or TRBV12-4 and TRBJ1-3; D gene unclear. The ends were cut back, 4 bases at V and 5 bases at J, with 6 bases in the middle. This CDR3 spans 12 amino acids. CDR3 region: CASSWTRNTIYF. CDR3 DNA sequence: TGTGCCAGCAGTTGGACTCGAAACACCATATATTTT.

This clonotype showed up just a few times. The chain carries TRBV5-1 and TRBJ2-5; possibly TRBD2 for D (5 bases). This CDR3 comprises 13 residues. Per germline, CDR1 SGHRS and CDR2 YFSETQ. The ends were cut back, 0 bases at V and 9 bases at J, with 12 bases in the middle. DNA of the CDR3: TGCGCCAGCAGCTTGGAGGCTAGCTGGGCCCAGTACTTC. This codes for CASSLEASWAQYF.

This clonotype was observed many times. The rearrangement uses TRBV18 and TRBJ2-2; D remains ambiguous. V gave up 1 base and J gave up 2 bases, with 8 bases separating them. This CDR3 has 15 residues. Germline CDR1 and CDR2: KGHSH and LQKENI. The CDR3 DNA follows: TGTGCCAGCTCACCACAGACAAGTAACACCGGGGAGCTGTTTTTT. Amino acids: CASSPQTSNTGELFF.

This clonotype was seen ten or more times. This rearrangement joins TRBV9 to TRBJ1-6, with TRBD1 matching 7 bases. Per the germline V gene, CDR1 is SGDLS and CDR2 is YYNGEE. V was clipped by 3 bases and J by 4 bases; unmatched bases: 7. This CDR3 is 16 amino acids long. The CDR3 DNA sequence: TGTGCCAGCAGCGCCCCAGGGGGTGGTTATAATTCACCCCTCCACTTT. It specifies CASSAPGGGYNSPLHF.

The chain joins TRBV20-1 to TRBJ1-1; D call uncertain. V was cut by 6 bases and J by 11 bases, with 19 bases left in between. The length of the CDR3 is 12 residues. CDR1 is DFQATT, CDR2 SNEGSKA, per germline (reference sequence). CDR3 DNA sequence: TGCAGTGCCCAAGACACAACGGACCGGGCTTTCTTT. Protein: CSAQDTTDRAFF.

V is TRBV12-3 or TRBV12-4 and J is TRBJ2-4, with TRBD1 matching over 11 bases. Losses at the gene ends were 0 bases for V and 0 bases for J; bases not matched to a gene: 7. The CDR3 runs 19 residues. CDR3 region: CASSLAGTGGLVAKNIQYF. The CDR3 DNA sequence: TGTGCCAGCAGTTTAGCTGGGACAGGGGGACTGGTAGCCAAAAACATTCAGTACTTC.

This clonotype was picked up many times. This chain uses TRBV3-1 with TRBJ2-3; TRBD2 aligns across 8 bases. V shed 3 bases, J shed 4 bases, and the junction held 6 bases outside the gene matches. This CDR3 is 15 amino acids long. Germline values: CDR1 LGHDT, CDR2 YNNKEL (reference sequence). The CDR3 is CASSHGTSQSDTQYF. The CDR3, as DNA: TGTGCCAGCAGCCATGGGACTAGTCAGTCAGATACGCAGTATTTT.

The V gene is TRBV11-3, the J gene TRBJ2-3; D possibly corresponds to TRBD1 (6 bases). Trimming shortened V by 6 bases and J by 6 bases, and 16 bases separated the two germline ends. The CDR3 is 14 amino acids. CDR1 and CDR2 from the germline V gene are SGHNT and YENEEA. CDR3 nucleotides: TGTGCCAGCAGTGGGGGCCTGACGCTGGATACGCAGTATTTT. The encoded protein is CASSGGLTLDTQYF.

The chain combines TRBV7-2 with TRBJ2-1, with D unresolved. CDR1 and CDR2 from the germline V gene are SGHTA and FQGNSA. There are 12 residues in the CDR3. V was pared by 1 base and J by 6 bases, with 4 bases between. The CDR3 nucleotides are TGTGCCAGCAGCTTAGTGACCAATGAGCAGTTCTTC. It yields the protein CASSLVTNEQFF. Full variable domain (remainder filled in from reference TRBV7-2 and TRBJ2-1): GAGVSQSPSNKVTEKGKDVELRCDPISGHTALYWYRQSLGQGLEFLIYFQGNSAPDKSGLPSDRFSAERTGGSVSTLTIQRTQQEDSAVYLCASSLVTNEQFFGPGTRLTVL.

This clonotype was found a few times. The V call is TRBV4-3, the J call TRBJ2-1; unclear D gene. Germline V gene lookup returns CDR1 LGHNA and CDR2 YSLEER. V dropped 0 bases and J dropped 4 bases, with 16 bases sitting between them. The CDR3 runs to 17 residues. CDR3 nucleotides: TGCGCCAGCAGCCAAGATTCCCTCCGTATGGGATACAATGAGCAGTTCTTC. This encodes CASSQDSLRMGYNEQFF.

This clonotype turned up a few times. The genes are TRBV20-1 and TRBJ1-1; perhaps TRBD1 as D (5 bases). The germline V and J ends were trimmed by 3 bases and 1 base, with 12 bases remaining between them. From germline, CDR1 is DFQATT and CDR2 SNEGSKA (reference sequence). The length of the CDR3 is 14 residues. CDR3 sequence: CSARIQGTNTEAFF. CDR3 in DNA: TGCAGTGCTAGGATTCAGGGCACGAACACTGAAGCTTTCTTT.

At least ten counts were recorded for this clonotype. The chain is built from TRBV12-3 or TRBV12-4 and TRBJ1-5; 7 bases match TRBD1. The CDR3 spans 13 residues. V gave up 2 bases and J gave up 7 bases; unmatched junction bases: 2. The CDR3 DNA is TGTGCCAGCAGTTTAAGGGGGCGCCAGCCCCAGCATTTT. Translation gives CASSLRGRQPQHF.

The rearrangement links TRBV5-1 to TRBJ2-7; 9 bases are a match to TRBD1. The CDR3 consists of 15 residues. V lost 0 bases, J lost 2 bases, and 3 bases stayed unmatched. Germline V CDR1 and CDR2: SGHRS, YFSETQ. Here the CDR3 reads CASSLEWTGAYEQYF. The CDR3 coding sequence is TGCGCCAGCAGCTTGGAGTGGACAGGGGCCTACGAGCAGTACTTC.

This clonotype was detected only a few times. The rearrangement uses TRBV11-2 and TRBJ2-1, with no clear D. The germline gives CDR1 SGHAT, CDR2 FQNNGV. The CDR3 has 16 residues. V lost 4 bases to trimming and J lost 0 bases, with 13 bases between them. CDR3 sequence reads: CASSSLRSISYNEQFF. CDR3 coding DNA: TGTGCCAGCAGCTCCCTGCGATCCATCTCCTACAATGAGCAGTTCTTC.

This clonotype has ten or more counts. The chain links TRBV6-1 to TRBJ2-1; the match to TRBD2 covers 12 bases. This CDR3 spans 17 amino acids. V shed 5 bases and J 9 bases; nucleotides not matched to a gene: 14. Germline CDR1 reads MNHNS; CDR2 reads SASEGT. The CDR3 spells CASSPSSSSGGAVEQFF. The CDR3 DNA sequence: TGTGCCAGCAGTCCGAGTAGTTCTAGCGGGGGGGCGGTTGAGCAGTTCTTC.

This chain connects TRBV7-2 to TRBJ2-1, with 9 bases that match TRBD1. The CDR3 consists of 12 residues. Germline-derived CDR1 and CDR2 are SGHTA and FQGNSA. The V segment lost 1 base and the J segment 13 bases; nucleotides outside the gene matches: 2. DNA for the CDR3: TGTGCCAGCAGCTTAGACAGGGGGCGCCAGTTCTTC. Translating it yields CASSLDRGRQFF. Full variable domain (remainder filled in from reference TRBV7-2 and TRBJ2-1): GAGVSQSPSNKVTEKGKDVELRCDPISGHTALYWYRQSLGQGLEFLIYFQGNSAPDKSGLPSDRFSAERTGGSVSTLTIQRTQQEDSAVYLCASSLDRGRQFFGPGTRLTVL.

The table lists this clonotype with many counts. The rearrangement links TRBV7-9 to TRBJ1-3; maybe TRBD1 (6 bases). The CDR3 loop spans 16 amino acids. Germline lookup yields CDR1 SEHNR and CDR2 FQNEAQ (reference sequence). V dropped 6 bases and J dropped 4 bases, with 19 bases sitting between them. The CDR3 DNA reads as TGTGCCAGCAGGAGGGGTCCTCGGGGGCACGGAAACACCATATATTTT. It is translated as CASRRGPRGHGNTIYF.

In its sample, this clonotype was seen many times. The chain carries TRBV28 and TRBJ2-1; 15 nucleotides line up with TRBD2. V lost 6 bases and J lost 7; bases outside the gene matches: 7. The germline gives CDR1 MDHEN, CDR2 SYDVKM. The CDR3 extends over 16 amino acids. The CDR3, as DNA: TGTGCCAGCAGCTTAGGGGGACTAGCGGGAGGAAATGAGCAGTTCTTC. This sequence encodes CASSLGGLAGGNEQFF.

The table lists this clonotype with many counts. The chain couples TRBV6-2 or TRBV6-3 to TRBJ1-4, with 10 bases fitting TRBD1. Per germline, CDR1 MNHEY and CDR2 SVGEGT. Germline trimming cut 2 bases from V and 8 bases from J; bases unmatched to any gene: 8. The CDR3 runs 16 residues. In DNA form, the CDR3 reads TGTGCCAGCAGTTACGCGGTCGGGACAGGGGACGAAAAACTGTTTTTT. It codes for CASSYAVGTGDEKLFF.

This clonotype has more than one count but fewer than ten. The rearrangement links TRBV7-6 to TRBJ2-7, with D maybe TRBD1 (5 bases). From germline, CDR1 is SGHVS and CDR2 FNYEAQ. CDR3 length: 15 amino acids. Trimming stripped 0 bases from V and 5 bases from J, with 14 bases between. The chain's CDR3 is CASSLASRVHDEQYF. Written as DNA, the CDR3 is TGTGCCAGCAGCTTAGCAAGCAGGGTTCATGACGAGCAGTACTTC.

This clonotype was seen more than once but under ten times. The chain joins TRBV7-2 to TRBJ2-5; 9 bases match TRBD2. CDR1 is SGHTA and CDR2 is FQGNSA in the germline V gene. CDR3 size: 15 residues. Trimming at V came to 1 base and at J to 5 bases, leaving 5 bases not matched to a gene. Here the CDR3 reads CASSLDAGGLETQYF. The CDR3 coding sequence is TGTGCCAGCAGCTTAGACGCGGGAGGGTTGGAGACCCAGTACTTC.

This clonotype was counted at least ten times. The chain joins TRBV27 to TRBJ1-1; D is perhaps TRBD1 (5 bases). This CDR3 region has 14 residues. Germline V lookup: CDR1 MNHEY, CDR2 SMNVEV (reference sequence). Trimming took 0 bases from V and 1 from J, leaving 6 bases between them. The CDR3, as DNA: TGTGCCAGCAGTTTATCGCAGGGGAACACTGAAGCTTTCTTT. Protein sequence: CASSLSQGNTEAFF.

This chain's CDR3 is CASSHPGRENEQYF. The CDR3 bases are TGTGCCAGCAGCCACCCTGGGCGGGAGAACGAGCAGTACTTC. The chain carries TRBV6-2 or TRBV6-3 and TRBJ2-7, with 7 bases identical to TRBD2. This CDR3 spans 14 amino acids. Germline CDR1 reads MNHEY; CDR2 reads SVGEGT. J gave up 5 bases and V 6 bases, and 10 bases lay outside the gene matches.

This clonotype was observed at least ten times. The CDR3 spells CASSFGPGNTEAFF. In DNA, the CDR3 is TGTGCCAGCAGCTTCGGCCCGGGGAACACTGAAGCTTTCTTT. The chain is built from TRBV11-1 and TRBJ1-1; no reliable D call. Per the germline V gene, CDR1 is SGHAT and CDR2 is FQDESV (reference sequence). V gave up 3 bases and J gave up 1 base, with 9 bases separating them. This CDR3 has 14 residues.

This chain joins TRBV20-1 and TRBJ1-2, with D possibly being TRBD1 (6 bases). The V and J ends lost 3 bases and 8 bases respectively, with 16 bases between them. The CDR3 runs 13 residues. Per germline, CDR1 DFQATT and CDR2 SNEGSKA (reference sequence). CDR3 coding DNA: TGCAGTGCTAGTGACTGGGGGCTCAGGGGCTACACCTTC. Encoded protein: CSASDWGLRGYTF.